The 18 T cell receptor beta chains presented below share a single source sample, sequenced in a study of blood T cell repertoires in COVID-19. TCRdb keeps only in-frame clones here, not all; method: immunoSEQ multiplex PCR. Counted here are 300,000 to 350,000 clones, around nine tenths occurring once; the ten biggest clones make up around 4%. Material for sequencing was peripheral blood. The receptor source for this set is a woman aged 55-75 years with COVID-19, enrolled during active disease.

The gene calls are TRBV3-1 (or the pseudogene TRBV3-2) and TRBJ1-3; D remains unclear. Trimming shortened V by 6 bases and J by 0 bases, and 9 bases separated the two germline ends. There are 14 residues in the CDR3. Per the germline V gene, CDR1 is LGHDT and CDR2 is YNNKEL (reference sequence). The CDR3 loop reads CASRQNPSGNTIYF. DNA for the CDR3: TGTGCCAGCAGACAGAACCCCTCTGGAAACACCATATATTTT.

The V gene is TRBV4-1, the J gene TRBJ2-7; 9 positions match TRBD1. The CDR3 has 17 amino acids. Per germline, CDR1 MGHRA and CDR2 YSYEKL. The trim removed 0 bases at V and 1 base at J, leaving 7 bases unmatched. The CDR3 protein is CASSQDQSGTGSYEQYF. The CDR3 nucleotides read TGCGCCAGCAGCCAAGACCAATCCGGGACAGGGTCCTACGAGCAGTACTTC.

This rearrangement joins TRBV9 to TRBJ2-5; the match to TRBD2 covers 9 bases. Germline V gene data show CDR1 as SGDLS and CDR2 as YYNGEE. This CDR3 has 15 residues. J gave up 1 base and V 3 bases, and 4 bases lay outside the gene matches. CDR3 region: CASSATSGLQETQYF. As DNA, the CDR3 is TGTGCCAGCAGCGCGACTAGCGGCCTCCAAGAGACCCAGTACTTC.

This clone was detected only once. The DNA of the CDR3 is TGTGCCAGCAGCTTGGAACAAGGGGGTGTTAACGAAAAACTGTTTTTT. Its translation is CASSLEQGGVNEKLFF. The genes are TRBV5-4 and TRBJ1-4; possible D gene TRBD1, 6 bases. Trimming left V 0 bases short and J 8 bases short, with 17 bases between. Germline CDR1 and CDR2: SGHNT and YYREEE (reference sequence). The CDR3 extends over 16 amino acids.

V is TRBV19 and J is TRBJ1-6; no clear D gene. There are 12 residues in the CDR3. Trimming cost V 3 bases and J 7 bases, with 4 bases left between them. In germline, CDR1 is LNHDA, CDR2 SQIVND (reference sequence). CDR3 sequence (DNA): TGTGCCAGTAGTATCTCGAATTCACCCCTCCACTTT. Its translation is CASSISNSPLHF.

The rearrangement uses TRBV2 and TRBJ1-2, with D uncertain. The CDR3 is 14 residues long. Germline-derived CDR1 and CDR2 are SNHLY and FYNNEI. Between the trimmed V and J ends, which lost 4 bases and 4 bases, there was a span of 13 bases. CDR3 amino acids: CASSAELAVYGYTF. The CDR3 DNA is TGTGCCAGCAGTGCCGAGCTGGCGGTCTATGGCTACACCTTC. The full variable domain, its missing parts supplied by reference TRBV2 and TRBJ1-2, is EPEVTQTPSHQVTQMGQEVILRCVPISNHLYFYWYRQILGQKVEFLVSFYNNEISEKSEIFDDQFSVERPDGSNFTLKIRSTKLEDSAMYFCASSAELAVYGYTFGSGTRLTVV.

Worth noting for this clone: The junction and the germline gene differ at one end; a read error may be behind it. J is TRBJ2-7 and V is TRBV20-1; tentatively, D is TRBD2 (5 bases). The CDR3 runs 11 residues. The germline gives CDR1 DFQATT, CDR2 SNEGSKA (reference sequence). The CDR3 is CSARGNSAGAF. CDR3 in DNA: TGCAGTGCTAGAGGAAACTCCGCGGGCGCTTTC.

The chain has TRBV6-4 and TRBJ2-2; 8 bases align to TRBD1. Germline V gene data show CDR1 as MRHNA and CDR2 as SNTAGT. The CDR3 sequence is 15 residues long. Trimming at V came to 6 bases and at J to 5 bases, leaving 8 bases not matched to a gene. This chain's CDR3 is CASRPTGGRTGELFF. Here the CDR3 DNA reads TGTGCCAGCAGACCTACAGGGGGTCGGACCGGGGAGCTGTTTTTT.

The chain employs TRBV5-4 and TRBJ1-1; D is perhaps TRBD1 (5 bases). There are 14 residues in the CDR3. Trimming cost V 1 base and J 5 bases, with 12 bases left between them. Germline loops: CDR1 SGHNT, CDR2 YYREEE (reference sequence). The CDR3 DNA is TGTGCCAGCAGCTTGTGGCAGGGAAGGACTGAAGCTTTCTTT. It encodes CASSLWQGRTEAFF.

The CDR3 reads CASSARGTGNTIYF. The CDR3 DNA reads as TGTGCCAGCAGCGCACGGGGGACTGGAAACACCATATATTTT. The chain links TRBV5-6 to TRBJ1-3; tentatively, D is TRBD1 (5 bases). Germline V lookup: CDR1 SGHDT, CDR2 YYEEEE. This CDR3 contains 14 residues. V gave up 4 bases and J gave up 2 bases, with 10 bases separating them.

The chain recombines TRBV5-1 with TRBJ2-7, with 9 bases matching TRBD2. This CDR3 spans 15 amino acids. CDR1 and CDR2 from the germline V gene are SGHRS and YFSETQ. Losses at the gene ends were 7 bases for V and 0 bases for J; bases not matched to a gene: 8. The CDR3 DNA reads as TGCGCCAGCGGGGGTAGCGGGGGAAGCTCCTACGAGCAGTACTTC. This codes for CASGGSGGSSYEQYF.

The rearrangement links TRBV6-5 to TRBJ1-3; 7 positions match TRBD1. This CDR3 is built from 14 residues. Unmatched junction bases numbered 6, after V lost 6 bases and J lost 4 bases. Germline V lookup: CDR1 MNHEY, CDR2 SVGAGI. CDR3 bases: TGTGCCAGCAGGTCGACAGGGACCGGAAACACCATATATTTT. Protein sequence: CASRSTGTGNTIYF.

The gene calls are TRBV4-1 and TRBJ2-7; TRBD2 aligns across 7 bases. Trimming cost V 2 bases and J 1 base; bases outside gene matches: 5. The CDR3 sequence is 15 residues long. Per the germline V gene, CDR1 is MGHRA and CDR2 is YSYEKL. CDR3 amino acids: CASSQLIAGSYEQYF. CDR3 nucleotides: TGCGCCAGCAGCCAACTCATAGCGGGTTCCTACGAGCAGTACTTC.

This clone was seen just once. The rearrangement joins TRBV2 to TRBJ2-5; 9 positions match TRBD2. The V gene's germline CDR1 is SNHLY and CDR2 FYNNEI. J gave up 7 bases and V 6 bases, and 15 bases lay outside the gene matches. The CDR3 covers 16 residues. The CDR3 is CASRGRSGGRERTQYF. For the CDR3, the DNA is TGTGCCAGCAGGGGGAGGTCCGGCGGGAGGGAAAGGACCCAGTACTTC.

This clone was seen only a few times. The genes are TRBV28 and TRBJ2-7; 10 positions match TRBD2. The germline V gene has CDR1 MDHEN and CDR2 SYDVKM. V lost 6 bases to trimming and J lost 4 bases; unmatched junction nucleotides: 6. This CDR3 has 14 residues. The CDR3 DNA reads TGTGCCAGCAGCTCAGCGGGGGGGCTTTACGAGCAGTACTTC. It codes for CASSSAGGLYEQYF.

The V gene is TRBV18, the J gene TRBJ1-1; 7 nucleotides align to TRBD1. This CDR3 is 15 amino acids long. The germline V gene encodes CDR1 KGHSH and CDR2 LQKENI. V lost 0 bases, J lost 3 bases, and 4 bases stayed unmatched. CDR3 residues: CASSPPDRDYTEAFF. CDR3 DNA: TGTGCCAGCTCACCACCTGACAGGGACTACACTGAAGCTTTCTTT.

The chain has TRBV24-1 and TRBJ2-5; 11 positions agree with TRBD1. The V segment lost 3 bases and the J segment 1 base; nucleotides outside the gene matches: 9. Germline lookup yields CDR1 KGHDR and CDR2 SFDVKD. There are 18 residues in the CDR3. CDR3 amino acids: CATSDTRTGGESQETQYF. CDR3 nucleotides: TGTGCCACCAGTGATACCCGGACAGGGGGCGAGAGCCAAGAGACCCAGTACTTC.

This clone is a singleton in its sample. The genes are TRBV20-1 and TRBJ2-3; D call uncertain. This CDR3 comprises 11 residues. Germline V gene data show CDR1 as DFQATT and CDR2 as SNEGSKA (reference sequence). With 5 bases removed from V and 10 bases from J, the gap between germline ends came to 13 bases. CDR3: CSARTDGSQYF. Written as DNA, the CDR3 is TGCAGTGCTCGTACTGACGGGTCGCAGTATTTT.